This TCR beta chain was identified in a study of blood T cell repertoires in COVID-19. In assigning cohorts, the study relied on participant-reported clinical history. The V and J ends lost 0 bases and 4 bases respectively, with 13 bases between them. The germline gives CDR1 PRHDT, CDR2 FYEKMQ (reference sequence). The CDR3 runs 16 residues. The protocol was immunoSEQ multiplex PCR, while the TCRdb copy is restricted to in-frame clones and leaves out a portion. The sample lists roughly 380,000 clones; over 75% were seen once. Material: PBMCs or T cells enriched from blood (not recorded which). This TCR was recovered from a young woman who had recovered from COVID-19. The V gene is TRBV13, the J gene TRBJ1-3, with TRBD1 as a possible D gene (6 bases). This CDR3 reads CASSLGVQGSGNTIYF. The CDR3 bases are TGTGCCAGCAGCTTAGGCGTACAGGGATCCGGAAACACCATATATTTT.